This record concerns one T cell receptor (beta chain) sequence. This sample is drawn from a study of blood T cell repertoires in COVID-19. The table came from immunoSEQ multiplex PCR; TCRdb's copy has only in-frame clones and leaves some out. The data show 120,000 to 150,000 clones, roughly 84% seen once. Germline V gives CDR1 SGHTS, CDR2 YDEGEE. There are 14 residues in the CDR3. V shed 0 bases and J shed 0 bases, with 6 bases lying between them. Specimen: peripheral blood. The receptor comes from a man younger than 45 with COVID-19, enrolled during active disease. The chain is built from TRBV5-8 and TRBJ1-1; D is uncertain. The CDR3 reads CASSLGPVNTEAFF. The CDR3 region has the DNA TGTGCCAGCAGCTTGGGCCCGGTGAACACTGAAGCTTTCTTT.